The entry that follows covers one T cell receptor (beta chain) sequence. These data originate in a study of cytomegalovirus exposure and HLA in healthy donors. Germline-derived CDR1 and CDR2 are LNHNV and YYDKDF (reference sequence). The CDR3 has 15 amino acids. V lost 1 base and J lost 1, with 11 bases in between. This table comes from immunoSEQ multiplex PCR, and its TCRdb copy is limited to in-frame clones, with some not included. Of roughly 180,000 clones listed, around nine tenths were seen once; the top ten hold 6% to 8.5%. This chain uses TRBV15 with TRBJ2-7; D might be TRBD1 or TRBD2, each matching 6 bases. The material sequenced was PBMCs. The sequence derives from a man aged 30 to 39 in good health and CMV-seropositive. The CDR3 nucleotides read TGTGCCACCAGCAGAGGAGGGGGGACTTCCTACGAGCAGTACTTC. Translating gives CATSRGGGTSYEQYF.